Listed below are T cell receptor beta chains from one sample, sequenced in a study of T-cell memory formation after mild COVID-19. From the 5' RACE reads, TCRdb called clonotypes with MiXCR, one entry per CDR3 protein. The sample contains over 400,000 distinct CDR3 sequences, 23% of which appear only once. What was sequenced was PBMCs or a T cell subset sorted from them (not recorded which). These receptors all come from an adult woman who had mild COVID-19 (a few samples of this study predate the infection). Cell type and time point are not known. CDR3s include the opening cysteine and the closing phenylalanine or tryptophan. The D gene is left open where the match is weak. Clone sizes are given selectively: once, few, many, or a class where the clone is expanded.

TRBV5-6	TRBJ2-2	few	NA	CASSLLIDTGELFF	TGTGCCAGCAGCCTTCTAATAGACACCGGGGAGCTGTTTTTT
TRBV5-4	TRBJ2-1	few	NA	CASSLGRGPGNEQFF	TGTGCCAGCAGCCTGGGTCGGGGCCCCGGCAATGAGCAGTTCTTC
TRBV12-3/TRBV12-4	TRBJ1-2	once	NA	CASSLWGIDGYTF	TGTGCCAGCAGTTTGTGGGGAATTGATGGCTACACCTTC
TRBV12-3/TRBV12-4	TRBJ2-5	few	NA	CASRIGGETQYF	TGTGCCAGCCGCATCGGGGGAGAGACCCAGTACTTC
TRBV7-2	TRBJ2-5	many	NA	CASSLSGETQYF	TGTGCCAGCAGCCTTAGTGGAGAGACCCAGTACTTC
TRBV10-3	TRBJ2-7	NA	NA	CAISTHLSGNPSYEQYF	TGTGCCATCAGCACCCACCTAAGCGGAAACCCCTCCTACGAGCAGTACTTC
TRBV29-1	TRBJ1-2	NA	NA	CSVEQSYGYTF	TGCAGCGTTGAGCAATCCTATGGCTACACCTTC
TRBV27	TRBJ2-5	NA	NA	CASSPLLRGETQYF	TGTGCCAGCAGCCCCTTGCTACGGGGAGAGACCCAGTACTTC
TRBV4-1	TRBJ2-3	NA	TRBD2	CASSQGTGTSGGRVGADTQYF	TGCGCCAGCAGCCAGGGTACCGGGACTAGCGGGGGGCGGGTTGGCGCAGATACGCAGTATTTT
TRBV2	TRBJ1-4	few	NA	CASSPETARAGEKLFF	TGTGCCAGCAGTCCCGAAACTGCCCGGGCGGGAGAAAAACTGTTTTTT
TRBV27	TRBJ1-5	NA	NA	CASTDRRYNQPQHF	TGTGCCAGCACCGATCGACGGTACAATCAGCCCCAGCATTTT
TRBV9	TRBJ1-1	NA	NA	CASSAPPTEAFF	TGTGCCAGCAGCGCACCCCCGACTGAAGCTTTCTTT
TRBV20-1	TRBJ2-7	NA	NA	CSSIRGHPSPAYEQYF	TGCAGTTCGATCCGGGGGCACCCGTCCCCTGCCTACGAGCAGTACTTC
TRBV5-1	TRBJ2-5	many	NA	CASRSGLQETQYF	TGCGCCAGCAGATCGGGACTCCAAGAGACCCAGTACTTC
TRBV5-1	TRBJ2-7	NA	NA	CASSLRAEGLYEQYF	TGCGCCAGCAGCTTGAGGGCCGAGGGGCTCTACGAGCAGTACTTC
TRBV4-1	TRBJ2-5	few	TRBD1	CASSQEGDRGTQYF	TGCGCCAGCAGCCAAGAGGGGGACAGAGGGACCCAGTACTTC
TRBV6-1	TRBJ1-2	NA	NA	CASGGRTYGYTF	TGTGCCAGCGGAGGACGGACCTATGGCTACACCTTC
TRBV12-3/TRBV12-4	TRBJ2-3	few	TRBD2	CASSFFGGGGPDTQYF	TGTGCCAGCAGCTTCTTTGGCGGGGGGGGCCCAGATACGCAGTATTTT
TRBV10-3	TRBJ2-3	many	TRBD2	CAISESGLDRGTDTQYF	TGTGCCATCAGTGAGTCTGGACTAGATCGCGGCACAGATACGCAGTATTTT
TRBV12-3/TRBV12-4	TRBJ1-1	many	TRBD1	CASSLTGGYQGVSFF	TGTGCCAGCAGTTTAACAGGGGGCTACCAAGGAGTATCTTTCTTT
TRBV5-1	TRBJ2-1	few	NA	CASSSPFSGSPPISYNEQFF	TGCGCCAGCAGTTCCCCCTTTTCGGGATCTCCCCCCATCTCCTACAATGAGCAGTTCTTC
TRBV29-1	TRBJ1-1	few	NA	CSVVGPMNTEAFF	TGCAGCGTTGTGGGACCCATGAACACTGAAGCTTTCTTT
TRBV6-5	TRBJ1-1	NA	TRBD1	CASSQTGAGYTEAFF	TGTGCCAGCAGTCAAACAGGGGCAGGTTACACTGAAGCTTTCTTT
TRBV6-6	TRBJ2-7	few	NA	CASSYKGATGFYEQYF	TGTGCCAGCAGTTACAAGGGCGCGACAGGATTCTACGAGCAGTACTTC
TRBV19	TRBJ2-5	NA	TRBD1	CASSGPRQGGETQYF	TGTGCCAGTAGCGGCCCACGACAGGGGGGAGAGACCCAGTACTTC
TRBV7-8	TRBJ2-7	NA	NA	CASSLEQWDKPYEQYF	TGTGCCAGCAGCTTAGAGCAATGGGACAAACCCTACGAGCAGTACTTC
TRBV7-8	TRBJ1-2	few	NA	CASSLGAAAGYTF	TGTGCCAGCAGCTTAGGGGCCGCGGCGGGCTACACCTTC
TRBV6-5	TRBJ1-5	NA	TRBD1	CASSYPWKVVRDRGLRCQPQHF	TGTGCCAGCAGTTACCCATGGAAGGTTGTTCGGGACAGGGGATTAAGATGCCAGCCCCAGCATTTT
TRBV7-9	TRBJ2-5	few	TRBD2	CASSGGLAGQETQYF	TGTGCCAGCAGCGGGGGACTAGCGGGCCAAGAGACCCAGTACTTC
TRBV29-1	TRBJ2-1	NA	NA	CSVAEENEQFF	TGCAGCGTTGCAGAAGAGAATGAGCAGTTCTTC
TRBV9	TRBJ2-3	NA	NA	CASSPPAPDTQYF	TGTGCCAGCAGCCCCCCTGCCCCAGATACGCAGTATTTT
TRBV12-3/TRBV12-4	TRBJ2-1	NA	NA	CASSRTGYNEQFF	TGTGCCAGCAGTCGGACCGGCTACAATGAGCAGTTCTTC
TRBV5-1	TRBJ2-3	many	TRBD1	CASSSGQGITDTQYF	TGCGCCAGCAGTTCGGGACAGGGGATTACAGATACGCAGTATTTT
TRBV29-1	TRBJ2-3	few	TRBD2	CSVILAGPTDTQYF	TGCAGCGTTATACTAGCGGGACCCACAGATACGCAGTATTTT
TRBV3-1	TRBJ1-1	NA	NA	CASSLGPARWMNTEAFF	TGTGCCAGCAGCCTCGGGCCAGCCCGATGGATGAACACTGAAGCTTTCTTT
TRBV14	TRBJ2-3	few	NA	CASSQDWQYTDTQYF	TGTGCCAGCAGCCAAGATTGGCAGTACACAGATACGCAGTATTTT
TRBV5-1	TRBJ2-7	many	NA	CASSLAAGSSYEQYF	TGCGCCAGCAGCTTGGCCGCCGGCAGCTCCTACGAGCAGTACTTC
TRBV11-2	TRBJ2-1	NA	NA	CASSFLPNGGEQFF	TGTGCCAGCAGCTTTCTCCCTAACGGCGGCGAGCAGTTCTTC
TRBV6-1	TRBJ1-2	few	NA	CASSEARDSYYGYTF	TGTGCCAGCAGTGAAGCGAGGGACTCCTACTATGGCTACACCTTC
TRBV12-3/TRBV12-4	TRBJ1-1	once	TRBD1	CASTLRDRGIAFF	TGTGCCAGCACCTTGAGGGACAGGGGCATAGCTTTCTTT
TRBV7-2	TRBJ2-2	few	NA	CASSLWGPNTGELFF	TGTGCCAGCAGCTTATGGGGACCGAACACCGGGGAGCTGTTTTTT
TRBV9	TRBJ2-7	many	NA	CASSVDETSSYEQYF	TGTGCCAGCAGCGTAGACGAGACCAGCTCCTACGAGCAGTACTTC
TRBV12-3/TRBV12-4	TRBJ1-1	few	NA	CASRKGSQNTEAFF	TGTGCCAGCAGGAAGGGAAGTCAGAACACTGAAGCTTTCTTT
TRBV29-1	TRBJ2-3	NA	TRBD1	CSVEDRVLTDTQYF	TGCAGCGTTGAGGACAGGGTACTCACAGATACGCAGTATTTT
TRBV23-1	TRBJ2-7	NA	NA	CASSQWRQAFQYF	TGCGCCAGCAGTCAATGGAGACAGGCTTTTCAGTACTTC
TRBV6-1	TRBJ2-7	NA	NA	CASSGAKGGQQEQYF	TGTGCCAGCAGTGGAGCTAAGGGGGGACAGCAGGAGCAGTACTTC
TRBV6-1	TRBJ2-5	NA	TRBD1	CASSDPGGFGETQYF	TGTGCCAGCAGTGATCCAGGGGGCTTTGGAGAGACCCAGTACTTC
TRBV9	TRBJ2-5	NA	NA	CASSASPGGQETQYF	TGTGCCAGCAGCGCCTCTCCTGGGGGCCAAGAGACCCAGTACTTC
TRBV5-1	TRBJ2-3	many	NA	CASSLSRAGEDTQYF	TGCGCCAGCAGCTTGAGTAGGGCGGGTGAAGATACGCAGTATTTT
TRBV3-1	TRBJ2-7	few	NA	CASSQHYEQYF	TGTGCCAGCAGCCAACATTACGAGCAGTACTTC
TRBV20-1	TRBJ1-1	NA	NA	CSAMAPEGTEAFF	TGCAGTGCTATGGCTCCAGAGGGCACTGAAGCTTTCTTT
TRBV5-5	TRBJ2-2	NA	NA	CASSDQSKGLHTGELFF	TGTGCCAGCAGCGACCAATCCAAGGGGCTACACACCGGGGAGCTGTTTTTT
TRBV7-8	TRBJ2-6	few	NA	CASSLPNSRQGVVLAGANVLTF	TGTGCCAGCAGCTTACCCAATTCCCGGCAGGGCGTGGTGTTAGCTGGGGCCAACGTCCTGACTTTC
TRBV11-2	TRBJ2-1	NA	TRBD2	CASSLSMSGGAYNEQFF	TGTGCCAGCAGCTTATCAATGAGCGGGGGGGCCTACAATGAGCAGTTCTTC